This T cell receptor (beta chain) was sequenced for a study of T-cell reconstitution after alpha-beta-depleted transplantation in children. Notes on the study in general: Some patients showed high day-60 TCRbeta diversity, which derived from surviving recipient T cells and thymic progenitors. At the one-year point after transplant, T-cell counts and TCRbeta diversity were found to come mostly from T cells that had been newly produced. Where alpha-beta T cells came from about two months after transplant was reportedly several hundred expanded graft clones.

Note on this clonotype: Antigen unknown.

For TCRbeta, the library was prepared with unique molecular identifiers. TCRdb re-derived calls from the PCR reads in MiXCR, one entry per CDR3 protein. The sample holds some 600,000 distinct CDR3 sequences, 10% to 15% seen once. Germline CDR1 and CDR2: MNHEY and SMNVEV (reference sequence). With 8 bases clipped from V and 3 bases from J, the junction kept 7 bases outside the gene matches. The CDR3 has 14 residues. The sequences come from PBMCs, mostly from graft donor cells, collected 360 days after TCRalphabeta/CD19-depleted stem cell transplant. The V gene is TRBV27, the J gene TRBJ2-7; 10 bases map to TRBD2. The sequence derives from a male patient younger than 18 who had a stem cell transplant for acute myeloid leukemia, so the T cells may come from the graft donor. CDR3 DNA sequence: TGTGCCAGCCAAAGCGGGAGGGCGGGCTACGAGCAGTACTTC. Translated: CASQSGRAGYEQYF.